Only one count was recorded for the clone carrying this T cell receptor beta chain. No antigen is known for it. Profiled with immunoSEQ multiplex PCR; TCRdb holds only in-frame clones, not every one. This table has about 100,000 clones, approximately 94% appearing once. These data originate in a study of OX40 agonist ivuxolimab in advanced cancers. In the study overall: Patients were dosed with the agonistic anti-OX40 (CD134) antibody ivuxolimab. The mean age was approximately 60 years, ranging from about 20 to 90, with around four fifths of participants male. Partial responses were achieved by three patients, one with hepatocellular carcinoma and two with cutaneous melanoma.

Study conclusions and caveats: Expanded clones belonging to CD8+ T cells outnumbered, on average, those of CD4+.

CDR1 and CDR2 (germline): SQVTM, ANQGSEA. Trimming left V 4 bases short and J 4 bases short, with 19 bases between. The CDR3 runs 15 residues. The sample consisted of CD4+ or CD8+ T cells sorted from blood, taken in a trial of the OX40 agonist ivuxolimab. This clonotype originated in an adult with an advanced solid tumor such as melanoma, head and neck, liver or kidney cancer. V gene TRBV29-1 combines with J gene TRBJ1-1, with a possible D match to TRBD1 (6 bases). The CDR3: CSVGTAEGLVTEAFF. The CDR3 nucleotides are TGCAGCGTTGGGACAGCCGAGGGCTTGGTCACTGAAGCTTTCTTT. Variable domain in full (rest from reference TRBV29-1 and TRBJ1-1): SAVISQKPSRDICQRGTSLTIQCQVDSQVTMMFWYRQQPGQSLTLIATANQGSEATYESGFVIDKFPISRPNLTFSTLTVSNMSPEDSSIYLCSVGTAEGLVTEAFFGQGTRLTVV.